Listed below are T cell receptor beta chains from one sample, sequenced in a study of siplizumab effects on memory and regulatory T cells. TCRdb keeps only in-frame clones here, not all; method: immunoSEQ multiplex PCR. This sample carries about 50,000 clones, about 90% of them seen once, and the ten largest clones take around 0.3%. Sequenced sample: naive CD8+ T cells sorted from blood. The receptors were gathered from a human donor in good health. CDR3s include the opening cysteine and the closing phenylalanine or tryptophan. D genes are given only for firm matches.

D gene,V gene,CDR3 protein
TRBD1,TRBV6-4,CASSSTGGNSPLHF
-,TRBV6-5,CASSYGGVEQYF
TRBD1,TRBV7-9,CASSFDRVSYEQYF
-,TRBV10-1,CARSSVTDTQYF
-,TRBV5-1,CASSLEGYEQFF
-,TRBV7-9,CASSLTLEDGYTF
-,TRBV9,CASSVAPSYEQYF
-,TRBV19,CASSISGSSYEQYF
TRBD2,TRBV19,CASSIGGRAPNEQFF
-,TRBV6-1,CAGFPSPEGPGYTF
-,TRBV30,CAWVSGWRNEKLFF
-,TRBV19,CASSPGTSEAFF
-,TRBV19,CASSIGGVNTEAFF
-,TRBV6-6,CASSSGYTEAFF
TRBD2,TRBV13,CASSPPSGAPSEQFF
TRBD2,TRBV27,CASKLTRRGGTDTQYF
-,TRBV27,CASSFQGSNYGYTF
-,TRBV5-4,CASNRVEGTEAFF
-,TRBV2,CATPSVAQETQYF
-,TRBV7-8,CASSPERTLMNTEAFF
TRBD1,TRBV25-1,CASSFPQTGGSYEQYF
TRBD2,TRBV10-3,CAISALASGEGNEQFF
-,TRBV5-4,CASSSGSAYEQYF
-,TRBV4-1,CASSQDGTRVIGYTF
TRBD1,TRBV7-9,CASSLVPLTGSQETQYF
TRBD2,TRBV9,CASSVTGGRLYEQYF
TRBD2,TRBV5-1,CASSRGTSGTDTQYF
-,TRBV7-9,CASSTWTEDNSPLHF
-,TRBV4-1,CASSQNGANANEKLFF
-,TRBV14,CASSPRQRAVGYEQYF
-,TRBV6-1,CASSAISYGRVSGNTIYF
TRBD1,TRBV6-6,CASSQSTGGHEQYF
TRBD1,TRBV4-1,CASSQEASGGMVYGYTF
-,TRBV29-1,CSVIQGNTGELFF
-,TRBV29-1,CSVGDGGNSPLHF
TRBD1,TRBV6-5,CASSPRDRGWYEQYF
TRBD2,TRBV4-2,CASSQELAGGETQYF
TRBD2,TRBV2,CASSAPLAGGPQETQYF
-,TRBV27,CASSPLGNQPQHF
-,TRBV27,CASSSVSGANVLTF
TRBD1,TRBV9,CASSPGQHEKLFF
-,TRBV7-7,CASSLSLDSSYNEQFF
-,TRBV19,CASTGDADTQYF
-,TRBV5-1,CASSSHLESYNEQFF
-,TRBV19,CATQNHDGELFF